This is a list of T cell receptor beta chains from one sample in a study of shared clonotypes between healthy human individuals. This table comes from immunoSEQ multiplex PCR, and its TCRdb copy is limited to in-frame clones, with some not included. This repertoire shows roughly 1,500,000 clones, under 99% found once; its top ten account for approximately 0.45%. The sample comprised naive CD4+ T cells sorted from blood. The receptor set was obtained from a man under 40 in good health. CDR3s include the opening cysteine and the closing phenylalanine or tryptophan. A D gene is named only where the DNA matches it firmly.

cdr3_aa,cdr3_nt,d_call,v_call,j_call
CASSLAAARDTQYF,TGTGCCAGCAGCTTGGCGGCAGCCAGGGATACGCAGTATTTT,NA,TRBV5-4,TRBJ2-3
CASERDHEQFF,TGTGCCAGTGAAAGGGACCATGAGCAGTTCTTC,NA,TRBV19,TRBJ2-1
CASSWNGPAEQFF,TGTGCCAGCAGTTGGAACGGGCCCGCAGAGCAGTTCTTC,NA,TRBV7-2,TRBJ2-1
CASSPPGLANNEQFF,TGTGCCAGCAGCCCTCCGGGACTAGCGAACAATGAGCAGTTCTTC,TRBD2,TRBV7-9,TRBJ2-1
CASSHQVAGAYNEQFF,TGCGCCAGCAGCCACCAAGTAGCGGGAGCCTACAATGAGCAGTTCTTC,TRBD2,TRBV4-1,TRBJ2-1
CASSLAGRGLVYEQYF,TGTGCCAGCAGCTTAGCGGGCAGGGGTTTGGTATACGAGCAGTACTTC,NA,TRBV7-8,TRBJ2-7
CASSLEGTGGEKLFF,TGTGCCAGCAGCTTAGAGGGGACAGGTGGGGAAAAACTGTTTTTT,TRBD1,TRBV7-2,TRBJ1-4
CASSMDRGTGNTIYF,TGCGCCAGCAGCATGGACAGGGGGACTGGAAACACCATATATTTT,TRBD1,TRBV5-1,TRBJ1-3
CASSSGLAGATQYF,TGCGCCAGCAGCTCTGGACTAGCGGGAGCTACGCAGTATTTT,TRBD2,TRBV5-1,TRBJ2-3
CASSPTGADYGYTF,TGTGCCAGCTCACCAACTGGGGCGGACTATGGCTACACCTTC,NA,TRBV18,TRBJ1-2
CASSFHERDAYEQYF,TGTGCCAGCAGCTTTCATGAACGGGACGCCTACGAGCAGTACTTC,NA,TRBV11-2,TRBJ2-7
CASNGQVSNYGYTF,TGTGCCAGCAATGGACAAGTATCTAACTATGGCTACACCTTC,NA,TRBV28,TRBJ1-2
CASSRGLPSQTGELFF,TGCGCCAGCAGCCGGGGACTACCCTCCCAAACCGGGGAGCTGTTTTTT,TRBD2,TRBV4-3,TRBJ2-2
CASSALGLNQGSQFF,TGTGCCAGCAGCGCCCTGGGCTTAAACCAGGGTTCGCAGTTCTTC,NA,TRBV9,TRBJ2-1
CASSPRLAGAYSEQFF,TGTGCCAGCAGCCCAAGACTAGCGGGAGCGTATAGTGAGCAGTTCTTC,TRBD2,TRBV7-2,TRBJ2-1
CASSVDRGSYGYTF,TGTGCCAGCAGTGTGGACAGGGGAAGCTATGGCTACACCTTC,TRBD1,TRBV2,TRBJ1-2